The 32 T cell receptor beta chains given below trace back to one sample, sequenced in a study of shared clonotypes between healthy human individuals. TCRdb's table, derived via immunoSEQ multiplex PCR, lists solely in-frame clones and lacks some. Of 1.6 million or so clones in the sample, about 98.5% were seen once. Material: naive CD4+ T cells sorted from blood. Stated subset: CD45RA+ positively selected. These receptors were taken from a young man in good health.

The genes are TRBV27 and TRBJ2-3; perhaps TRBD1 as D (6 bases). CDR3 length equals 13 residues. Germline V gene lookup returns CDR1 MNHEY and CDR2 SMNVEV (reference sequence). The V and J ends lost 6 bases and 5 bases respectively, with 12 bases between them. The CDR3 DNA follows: TGTGCCAGCAGGCCTACAGGGAAAGATACGCAGTATTTT. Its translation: CASRPTGKDTQYF.

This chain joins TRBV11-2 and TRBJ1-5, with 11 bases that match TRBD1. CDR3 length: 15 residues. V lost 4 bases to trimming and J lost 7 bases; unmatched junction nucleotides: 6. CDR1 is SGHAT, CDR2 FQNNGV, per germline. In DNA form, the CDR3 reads TGTGCCAGCAGCTCGGCAGGGACAGGGGGGCAGCCCCAGCATTTT. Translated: CASSSAGTGGQPQHF.

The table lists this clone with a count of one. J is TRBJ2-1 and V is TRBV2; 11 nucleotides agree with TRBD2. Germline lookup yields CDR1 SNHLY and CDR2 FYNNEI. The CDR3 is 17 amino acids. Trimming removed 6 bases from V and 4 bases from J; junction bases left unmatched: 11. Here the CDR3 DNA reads TGTGCCAGCAGCGGCACCACGACTAGCGGGGATTACAATGAGCAGTTCTTC. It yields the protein CASSGTTTSGDYNEQFF.

CDR3 coding DNA: TGTGCCAGCAGTTTTTCAGGGGCTGCCGGGGAGCTGTTTTTT. Amino acid sequence: CASSFSGAAGELFF. The V and J genes are TRBV28 and TRBJ2-2; D may be TRBD1 (6 bases). This CDR3 has 14 amino acids. Trimming took off 3 bases at V and 6 bases at J, with 11 bases between the two ends. Germline CDR1 reads MDHEN; CDR2 reads SYDVKM.

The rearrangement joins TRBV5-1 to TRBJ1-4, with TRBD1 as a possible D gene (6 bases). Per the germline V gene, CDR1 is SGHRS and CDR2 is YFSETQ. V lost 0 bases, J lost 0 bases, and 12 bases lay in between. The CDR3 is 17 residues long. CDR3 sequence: CASSLGRGQATNEKLFF. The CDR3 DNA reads TGCGCCAGCAGCTTGGGGCGGGGACAAGCAACTAATGAAAAACTGTTTTTT.

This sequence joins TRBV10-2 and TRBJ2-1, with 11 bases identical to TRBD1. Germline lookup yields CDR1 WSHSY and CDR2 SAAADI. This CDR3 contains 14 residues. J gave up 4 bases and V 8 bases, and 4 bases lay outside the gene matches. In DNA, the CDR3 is TGCGCCAGCTCCGGGACAGGGGGGTACAATGAGCAGTTCTTC. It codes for CASSGTGGYNEQFF.

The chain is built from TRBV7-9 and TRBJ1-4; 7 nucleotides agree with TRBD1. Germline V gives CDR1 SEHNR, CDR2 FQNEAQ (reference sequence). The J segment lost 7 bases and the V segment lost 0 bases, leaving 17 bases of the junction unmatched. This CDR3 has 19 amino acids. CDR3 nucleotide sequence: TGTGCCAGCAGCTTAGCGCGGGAGGACAGGAGGACCGTGGGTGAAAAACTGTTTTTT. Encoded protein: CASSLAREDRRTVGEKLFF. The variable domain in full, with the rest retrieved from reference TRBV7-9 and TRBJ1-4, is DTGVSQNPRHKITKRGQNVTFRCDPISEHNRLYWYRQTLGQGPEFLTYFQNEAQLEKSRLLSDRFSAERPKGSFSTLEIQRTEQGDSAMYLCASSLAREDRRTVGEKLFFGSGTQLSVL.

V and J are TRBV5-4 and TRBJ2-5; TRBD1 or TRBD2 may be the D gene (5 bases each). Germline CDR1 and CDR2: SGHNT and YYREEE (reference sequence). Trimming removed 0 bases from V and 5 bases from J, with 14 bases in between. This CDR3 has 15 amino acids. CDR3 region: CASSLEQGRSETQYF. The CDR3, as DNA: TGTGCCAGCAGCTTGGAGCAGGGACGGAGTGAGACCCAGTACTTC.

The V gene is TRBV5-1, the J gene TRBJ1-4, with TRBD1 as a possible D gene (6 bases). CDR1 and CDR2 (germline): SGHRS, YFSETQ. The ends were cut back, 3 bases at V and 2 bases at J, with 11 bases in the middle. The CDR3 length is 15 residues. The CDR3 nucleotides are TGCGCCAGCAGCTCCAATACAGGGACTAATGAAAAACTGTTTTTT. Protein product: CASSSNTGTNEKLFF.

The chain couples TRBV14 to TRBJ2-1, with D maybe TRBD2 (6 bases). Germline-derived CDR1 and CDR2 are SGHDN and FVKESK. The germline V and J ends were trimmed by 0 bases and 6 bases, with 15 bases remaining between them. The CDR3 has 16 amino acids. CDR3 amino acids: CASSQDGTRGGNEQFF. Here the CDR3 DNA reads TGTGCCAGCAGCCAAGACGGGACCCGGGGAGGCAATGAGCAGTTCTTC.

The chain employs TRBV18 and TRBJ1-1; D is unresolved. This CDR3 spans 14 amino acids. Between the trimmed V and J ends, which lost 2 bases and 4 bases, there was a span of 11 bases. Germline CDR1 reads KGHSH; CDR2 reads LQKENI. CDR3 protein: CASSPFAGPTEAFF. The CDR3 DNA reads TGTGCCAGCTCACCATTCGCAGGCCCCACTGAAGCTTTCTTT.

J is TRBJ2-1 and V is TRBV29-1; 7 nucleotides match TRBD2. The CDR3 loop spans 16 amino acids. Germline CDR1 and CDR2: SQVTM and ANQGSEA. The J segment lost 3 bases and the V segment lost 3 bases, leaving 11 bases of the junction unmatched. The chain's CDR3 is CSVDGRHGVDYNEQFF. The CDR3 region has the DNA TGCAGCGTTGACGGGAGGCATGGAGTCGACTACAATGAGCAGTTCTTC.

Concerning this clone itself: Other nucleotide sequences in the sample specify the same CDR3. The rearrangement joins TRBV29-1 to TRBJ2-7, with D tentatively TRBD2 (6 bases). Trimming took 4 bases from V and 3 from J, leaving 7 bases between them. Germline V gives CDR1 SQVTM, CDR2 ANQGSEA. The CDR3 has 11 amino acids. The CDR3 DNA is TGCAGCGTTGGCGGGGACTACGAGCAGTACTTC. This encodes CSVGGDYEQYF.

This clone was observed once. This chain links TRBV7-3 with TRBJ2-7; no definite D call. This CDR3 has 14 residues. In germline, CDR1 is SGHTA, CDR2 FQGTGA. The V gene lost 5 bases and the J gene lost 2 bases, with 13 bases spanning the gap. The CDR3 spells CASSRTPQTYEQYF. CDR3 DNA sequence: TGTGCCAGCAGCCGGACCCCGCAGACCTACGAGCAGTACTTC. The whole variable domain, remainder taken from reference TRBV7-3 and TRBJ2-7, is GAGVSQTPSNKVTEKGKYVELRCDPISGHTALYWYRQSLGQGPEFLIYFQGTGAADDSGLPNDRFFAVRPEGSVSTLKIQRTERGDSAVYLCASSRTPQTYEQYFGPGTRLTVT.

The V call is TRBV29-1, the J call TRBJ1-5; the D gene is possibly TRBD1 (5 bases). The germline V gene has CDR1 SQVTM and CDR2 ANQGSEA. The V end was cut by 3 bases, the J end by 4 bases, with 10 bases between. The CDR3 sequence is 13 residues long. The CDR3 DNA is TGCAGCGTTGAGGTCGGGGGTAATCAGCCCCAGCATTTT. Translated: CSVEVGGNQPQHF.

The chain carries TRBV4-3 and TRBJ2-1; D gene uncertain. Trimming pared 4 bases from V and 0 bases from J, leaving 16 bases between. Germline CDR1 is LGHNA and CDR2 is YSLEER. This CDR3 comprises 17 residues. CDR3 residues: CASSLYSGPSSYNEQFF. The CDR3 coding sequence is TGCGCCAGCAGCCTCTATTCCGGGCCCAGCTCCTACAATGAGCAGTTCTTC.

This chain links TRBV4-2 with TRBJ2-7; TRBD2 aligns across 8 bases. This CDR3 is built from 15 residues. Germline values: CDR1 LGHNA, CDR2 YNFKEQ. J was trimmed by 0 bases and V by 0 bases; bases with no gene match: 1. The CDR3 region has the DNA TGTGCCAGCAGCCAAGAAGGACTAGCCTCCTACGAGCAGTACTTC. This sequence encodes CASSQEGLASYEQYF.

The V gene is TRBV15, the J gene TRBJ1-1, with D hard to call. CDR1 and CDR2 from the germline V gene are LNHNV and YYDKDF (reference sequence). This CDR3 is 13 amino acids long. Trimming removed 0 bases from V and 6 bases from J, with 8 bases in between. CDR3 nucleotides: TGTGCCACCAGCAGAGATCGCCTTGCTGAAGCTTTCTTT. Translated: CATSRDRLAEAFF.

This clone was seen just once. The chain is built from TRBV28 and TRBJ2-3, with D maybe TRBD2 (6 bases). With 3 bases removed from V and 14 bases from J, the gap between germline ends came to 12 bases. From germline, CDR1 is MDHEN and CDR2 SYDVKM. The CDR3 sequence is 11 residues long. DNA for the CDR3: TGTGCCAGCAGTTTGACTAGGGTCTCGTATTTT. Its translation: CASSLTRVSYF.

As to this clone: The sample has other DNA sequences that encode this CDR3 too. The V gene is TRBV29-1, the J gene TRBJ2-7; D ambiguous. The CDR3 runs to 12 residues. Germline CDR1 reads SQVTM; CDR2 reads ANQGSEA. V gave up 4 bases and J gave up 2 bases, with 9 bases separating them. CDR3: CSVGEGAYEQYF. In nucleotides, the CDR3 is TGCAGCGTTGGGGAAGGAGCCTACGAGCAGTACTTC.

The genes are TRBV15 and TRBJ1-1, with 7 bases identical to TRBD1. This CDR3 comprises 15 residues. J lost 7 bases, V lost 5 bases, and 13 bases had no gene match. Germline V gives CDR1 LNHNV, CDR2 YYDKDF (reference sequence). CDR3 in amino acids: CATSPWTGTGVEAFF. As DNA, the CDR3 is TGTGCCACCAGCCCATGGACAGGCACGGGGGTTGAAGCTTTCTTT.

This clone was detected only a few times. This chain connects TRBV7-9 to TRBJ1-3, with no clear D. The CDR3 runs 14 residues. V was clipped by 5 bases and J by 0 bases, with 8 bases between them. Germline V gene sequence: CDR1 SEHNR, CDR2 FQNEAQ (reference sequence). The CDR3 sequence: CASSQDFSGNTIYF. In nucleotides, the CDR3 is TGTGCCAGCAGCCAGGACTTCTCTGGAAACACCATATATTTT. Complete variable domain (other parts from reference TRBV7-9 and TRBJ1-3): DTGVSQNPRHKITKRGQNVTFRCDPISEHNRLYWYRQTLGQGPEFLTYFQNEAQLEKSRLLSDRFSAERPKGSFSTLEIQRTEQGDSAMYLCASSQDFSGNTIYFGEGSWLTVV.

DNA for the CDR3: TGTGCCAGCACCCAATACCCACCCCCGCAGACATATAGCAATCAGCCCCAGCATTTT. Residues: CASTQYPPPQTYSNQPQHF. V usage is TRBV27 and J usage is TRBJ1-5; D is unclear. V was cut by 7 bases and J by 0 bases, with 25 bases left in between. CDR1 and CDR2 from the germline V gene are MNHEY and SMNVEV (reference sequence). This CDR3 has 19 residues.

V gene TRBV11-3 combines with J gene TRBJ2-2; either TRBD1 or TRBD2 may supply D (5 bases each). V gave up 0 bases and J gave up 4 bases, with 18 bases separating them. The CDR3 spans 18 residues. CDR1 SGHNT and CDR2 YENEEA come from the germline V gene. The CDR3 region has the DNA TGTGCCAGCAGCTTAGAAGGATGGGGGTACTCCCGCACCGGGGAGCTGTTTTTT. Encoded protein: CASSLEGWGYSRTGELFF.

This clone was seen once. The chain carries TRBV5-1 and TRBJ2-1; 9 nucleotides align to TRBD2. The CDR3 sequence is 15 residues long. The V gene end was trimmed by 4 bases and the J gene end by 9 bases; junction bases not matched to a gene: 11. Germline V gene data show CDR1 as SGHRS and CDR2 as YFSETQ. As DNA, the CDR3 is TGCGCCAGCAGCCTGACTAGCGGATGGGGCATTGAGCAGTTCTTC. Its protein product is CASSLTSGWGIEQFF.

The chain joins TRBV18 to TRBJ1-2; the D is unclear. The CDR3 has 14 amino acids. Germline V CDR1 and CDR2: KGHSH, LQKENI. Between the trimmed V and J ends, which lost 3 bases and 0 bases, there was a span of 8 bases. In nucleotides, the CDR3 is TGTGCCAGCTCACCGCCGTTAGCTAACTATGGCTACACCTTC. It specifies CASSPPLANYGYTF.

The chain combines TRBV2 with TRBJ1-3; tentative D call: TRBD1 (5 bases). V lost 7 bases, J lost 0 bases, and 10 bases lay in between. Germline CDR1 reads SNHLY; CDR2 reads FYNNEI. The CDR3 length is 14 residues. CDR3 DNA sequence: TGTGCCAGCAACGAAGGGGCCTCTGGAAACACCATATATTTT. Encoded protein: CASNEGASGNTIYF.

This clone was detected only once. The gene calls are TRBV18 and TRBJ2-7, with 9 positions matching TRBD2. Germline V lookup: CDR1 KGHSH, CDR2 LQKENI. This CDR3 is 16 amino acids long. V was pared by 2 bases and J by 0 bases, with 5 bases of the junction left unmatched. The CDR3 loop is CASSPDAGGSSYEQYF. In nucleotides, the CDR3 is TGTGCCAGCTCACCAGATGCGGGAGGGAGCTCCTACGAGCAGTACTTC.

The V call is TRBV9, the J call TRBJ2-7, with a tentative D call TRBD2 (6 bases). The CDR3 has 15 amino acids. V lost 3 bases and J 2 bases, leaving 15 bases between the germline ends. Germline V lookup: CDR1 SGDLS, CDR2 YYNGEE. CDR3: CASSARLGPPYEQYF. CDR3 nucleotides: TGTGCCAGCAGCGCCAGACTAGGGCCCCCCTACGAGCAGTACTTC.

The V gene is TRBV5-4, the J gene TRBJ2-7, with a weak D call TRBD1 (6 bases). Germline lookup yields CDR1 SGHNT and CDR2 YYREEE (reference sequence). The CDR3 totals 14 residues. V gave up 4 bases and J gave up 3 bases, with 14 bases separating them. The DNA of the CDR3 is TGTGCCAGCAGCAGAGAACAGGGTAACTACGAGCAGTACTTC. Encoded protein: CASSREQGNYEQYF.

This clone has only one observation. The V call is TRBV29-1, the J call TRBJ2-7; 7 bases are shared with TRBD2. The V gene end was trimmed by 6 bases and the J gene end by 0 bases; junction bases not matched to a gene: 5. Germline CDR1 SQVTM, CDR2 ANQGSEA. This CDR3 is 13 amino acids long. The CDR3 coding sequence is TGCAGCGTGAGCGGGATCGTCTCCTACGAGCAGTACTTC. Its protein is CSVSGIVSYEQYF.

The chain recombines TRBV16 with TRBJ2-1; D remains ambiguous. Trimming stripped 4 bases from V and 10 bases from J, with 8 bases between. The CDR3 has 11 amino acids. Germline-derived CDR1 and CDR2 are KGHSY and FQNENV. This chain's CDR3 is CASSRSQEQFF. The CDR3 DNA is TGTGCCAGCAGCCGTAGCCAAGAGCAGTTCTTC.